The rows below give T cell receptor beta chains drawn from one sample of a study of blood T cell repertoires in COVID-19. Profiling relied on immunoSEQ multiplex PCR, and the TCRdb table lists in-frame clones only, not all of them. This table has 200,000 to 250,000 clones, 85% to 90% appearing once. The sample was PBMCs or T cells enriched from blood (not recorded which). The source of these receptors is a man in his fifties who had been exposed to COVID-19. Both conserved end residues are part of each CDR3. D genes are given only for firm matches. Expanded clones get a size class; other rows say once, few or many, or leave the size out.

d_gene: -; abundance: once; j_gene: TRBJ1-1; v_gene: TRBV7-3; CDR3nt: TGTGCCAGCTCGAGAGGGAGGAACACTGAAGCTTTCTTT; CDR3aa: CASSRGRNTEAFF
d_gene: -; abundance: -; j_gene: TRBJ2-4; v_gene: TRBV30; CDR3nt: TGTGCCTGGAGTGTACCGAGCGGCGCCAAAAACATTCAGTACTTC; CDR3aa: CAWSVPSGAKNIQYF
d_gene: -; abundance: -; j_gene: TRBJ2-3; v_gene: TRBV10-3; CDR3nt: TGTGCCATCAGTGAGCGACTTCTAGGGGCAGATACGCAGTATTTT; CDR3aa: CAISERLLGADTQYF
d_gene: -; abundance: -; j_gene: TRBJ1-1; v_gene: TRBV28; CDR3nt: TGTGCCAGCAGTTCGCTTACAGGGACTGAAGCTTTCTTT; CDR3aa: CASSSLTGTEAFF
d_gene: TRBD2; abundance: -; j_gene: TRBJ2-1; v_gene: TRBV3-1/TRBV3-2; CDR3nt: TGTGCCAGCAGCCATAGCGGGGGTACAAGCAATGAGCAGTTCTTC; CDR3aa: CASSHSGGTSNEQFF
d_gene: -; abundance: -; j_gene: TRBJ2-3; v_gene: TRBV28; CDR3nt: TGTGCCAGCACCATTAGGCAGGGAAACACAGATACGCAGTATTTT; CDR3aa: CASTIRQGNTDTQYF
d_gene: -; abundance: -; j_gene: TRBJ2-5; v_gene: TRBV28; CDR3nt: TGTGCCAGCAGGAAACCGGGGAAAGAGACCCAGTACTTC; CDR3aa: CASRKPGKETQYF
d_gene: TRBD1; abundance: once; j_gene: TRBJ2-4; v_gene: TRBV9; CDR3nt: TGTGCCAGCAGCACCCGGGACAGGGGTACCAAAAACATTCAGTACTTC; CDR3aa: CASSTRDRGTKNIQYF
d_gene: -; abundance: -; j_gene: TRBJ2-1; v_gene: TRBV2; CDR3nt: TGTGCCAGCAGTGAAGCGAGGCCAGTCGACGTCAATGAGCAGTTCTTC; CDR3aa: CASSEARPVDVNEQFF
d_gene: -; abundance: -; j_gene: TRBJ1-5; v_gene: TRBV19; CDR3nt: TGTGCCAGTAGTAGGCCAGGGGTAAGGCAGCCCCAGCATTTT; CDR3aa: CASSRPGVRQPQHF